This T cell receptor beta chain appears in the sequencing data of a study of T cells in Graves' hyperthyroidism and ophthalmopathy. Whole-study findings and limits: Using 13 V-J features, a model discriminated ophthalmopathy from stable hyperthyroidism. Among thyroid clonotypes expanded above 0.001, most also appeared in blood.

The source material, RNA transcripts, was used to amplify TCR beta CDR3 regions. Primed by the HTBI set, a first-round RT-PCR was run on the TCR CDR3. A single record per CDR3 protein comes from TCRdb applying MiXCR to the multiplex PCR reads. In the table there are about 200,000 distinct CDR3 sequences, 18% of which are singletons. An absence of ophthalmopathy progression within 18 months meant stable Graves' hyperthyroidism. Among the patients, aged 18 to 65, hyperthyroidism was newly diagnosed and had lasted under 2 months. At least ten counts were recorded for this clonotype. What it recognizes is unknown. Germline-derived CDR1 and CDR2 are SGHAT and FQNNGV. V lost 0 bases to trimming and J lost 0 bases, with 9 bases between them. This CDR3 region has 15 residues.

The receptor was isolated from a man in his forties with Graves' hyperthyroidism. Sample: blood. The chain recombines TRBV11-2 with TRBJ2-7; D remains ambiguous. The CDR3 sequence is CASSLDGIPSYEQYF. The CDR3 region has the DNA TGTGCCAGCAGCTTAGATGGGATCCCCTCCTACGAGCAGTACTTC. The whole variable domain, remainder taken from reference TRBV11-2 and TRBJ2-7, is EAGVAQSPRYKIIEKRQSVAFWCNPISGHATLYWYQQILGQGPKLLIQFQNNGVVDDSQLPKDRFSAERLKGVDSTLKIQPAKLEDSAVYLCASSLDGIPSYEQYFGPGTRLTVT.